The sequence of this T cell receptor beta chain was determined in a study of long-term antiretroviral therapy in people with HIV. Study outcomes and limitations: Versus controls, repertoires in people with HIV had narrower CDR3 length ranges.

At the survey level, the v3.0 immunoSEQ assay was run. The data were produced by immunoSEQ multiplex PCR, yet TCRdb's version contains in-frame clones alone and is incomplete. The data contain roughly 38,000 clones, around four fifths of them singletons. The CDR3 consists of 17 residues. Germline CDR1 and CDR2: SGDLS and YYNGEE. The junction had 10 bases not matched to a gene; V was cut back by 4 bases and J by 5 bases. Per individual, the PBMC samples numbered at least one pre-ART and at least two post-ART. Details on this clone: Its antigen is undetermined.

This TCR was recovered from a man between 18 and 35 years old with HIV. The sequences come from unsorted PBMCs, collected 0.3 years after starting antiretroviral therapy. V is TRBV9 and J is TRBJ2-2; TRBD1 aligns across 11 bases. For the CDR3, the DNA is TGTGCCAGCAGCCCCCCCTCGGGGACAGGGGGGACCGGGGAGCTGTTTTTT. Protein: CASSPPSGTGGTGELFF.